This TCR beta chain originates from a study of T cell responses to AZD1222 COVID-19 vaccine. Here immunoSEQ multiplex PCR was the method, and the copy in TCRdb shows in-frame clones only, minus some. Of roughly 160,000 clones listed, 87% are singletons. Study results and caveats: Seropositivity was recorded at baseline in only 5 or 6 AZD1222 recipients. Repertoire samples came only from after the peak T cell response. Two AZD1222 administrations were followed by greater Spike-specific TCR breadth and depth. The donor cohort was predominantly white British with a female majority, and clonal diversity may have been underestimated.

Of note for this clone: Antigen: not known.

V dropped 3 bases and J dropped 3 bases, with 12 bases sitting between them. Germline CDR1 reads GTSNPN; CDR2 reads SVGIG (reference sequence). CDR3 length equals 13 residues. V usage is TRBV30 and J usage is TRBJ2-7; D may be TRBD1 (6 bases). The origin of this receptor is an adult who received the AZD1222 COVID-19 vaccine. This material consisted of peripheral blood, taken 28 days after the second AZD1222 dose. CDR3 sequence: CAWSSGQNYEQYF. CDR3 nucleotides: TGTGCCTGGAGCTCAGGACAGAACTACGAGCAGTACTTC. Using reference TRBV30 and TRBJ2-7 for the parts outside the CDR3, the full variable domain is SQTIHQWPATLVQPVGSPLSLECTVEGTSNPNLYWYRQAAGRGLQLLFYSVGIGQISSEVPQNLSASRPQDRQFILSSKKLLLSDSGFYLCAWSSGQNYEQYFGPGTRLTVT.